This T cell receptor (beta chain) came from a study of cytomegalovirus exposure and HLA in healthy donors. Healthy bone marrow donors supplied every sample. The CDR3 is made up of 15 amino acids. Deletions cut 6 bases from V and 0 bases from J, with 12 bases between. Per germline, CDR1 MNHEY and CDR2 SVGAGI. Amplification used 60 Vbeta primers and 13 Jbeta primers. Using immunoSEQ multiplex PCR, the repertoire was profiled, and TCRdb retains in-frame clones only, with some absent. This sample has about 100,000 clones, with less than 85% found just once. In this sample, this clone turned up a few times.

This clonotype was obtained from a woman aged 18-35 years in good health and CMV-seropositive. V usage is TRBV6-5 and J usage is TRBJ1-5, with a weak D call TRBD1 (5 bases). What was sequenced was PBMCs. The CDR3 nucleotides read TGTGCCAGCAGACAGACAGAATATAGCAATCAGCCCCAGCATTTT. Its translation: CASRQTEYSNQPQHF.